Sequencing of this TCR beta chain was carried out in a study of control samples from healthy donors and cancer patients. Unmatched junction bases numbered 8, after V lost 4 bases and J lost 5 bases. Per the germline V gene, CDR1 is SGHRS and CDR2 is YFSETQ. The CDR3 sequence is 14 residues long. The data were produced by immunoSEQ multiplex PCR, yet TCRdb's version contains in-frame clones alone and is incomplete. Counted here are 150,000 to 200,000 clones, nearly 90% occurring once; the ten biggest clones make up about 1.4%. This chain connects TRBV5-1 to TRBJ2-5; 7 bases are shared with TRBD1. The TCR originated in a woman aged 45-59 years in good health. Sequences were obtained from blood. Written as DNA, the CDR3 is TGCGCCAGCAGCCCCGGACAGGATACGGAGACCCAGTACTTC. It yields the protein CASSPGQDTETQYF.